The 13 T cell receptor beta chains given below trace back to one sample, sequenced in a study of beta chain features in type 1 diabetes. Expressed TCRB transcripts got sequenced, as all isolated RNA was reverse transcribed. Libraries were prepared by immunoSEQ multiplex PCR; TCRdb keeps only in-frame clonotypes and omits some of them. Among some 280,000 clones listed, roughly an eighth were seen once. Study-level results: For Type 1 diabetes patients, all four CD4+ subsets carried TCRB CDR3s that were moderately but significantly shorter.

These receptors have no identified antigens. The sample consisted of naive CD4+ T cells from blood. The receptors come from a man under 40 with type 1 diabetes.

Ten or more counts support this clone. V and J are TRBV15 and TRBJ2-4; tentatively, D is TRBD1 (6 bases). The V end lost 0 bases, the J end lost 8 bases, and 14 bases lay between the germline ends. CDR3 length: 15 residues. The germline CDR1 and CDR2 sequences are LNHNV and YYDKDF (reference sequence). This chain's CDR3 is CATSRDGTLSYIQYF. CDR3 sequence (DNA): TGTGCCACCAGCAGAGACGGGACACTGTCCTACATTCAGTACTTC.

This clone turned up a few times. The chain combines TRBV19 with TRBJ2-1; D perhaps matches TRBD2 (6 bases). The CDR3 has 15 residues. The V end lost 3 bases, the J end lost 7 bases, and 16 bases lay between the germline ends. CDR1 and CDR2 from the germline V gene are LNHDA and SQIVND (reference sequence). The CDR3 DNA reads TGTGCCAGTAGTATCAGCCGGAGCGGGTGGAATGAGCAGTTCTTC. Translated: CASSISRSGWNEQFF.

The chain has TRBV7-9 and TRBJ1-1; 10 nucleotides line up with TRBD1. The CDR3 loop spans 15 amino acids. The V gene's germline CDR1 is SEHNR and CDR2 FQNEAQ (reference sequence). V lost 2 bases to trimming and J lost 5 bases; unmatched junction nucleotides: 5. As DNA, the CDR3 is TGTGCCAGCAGCTTAAGACAGGGGGCCAATACTGAAGCTTTCTTT. Amino acids: CASSLRQGANTEAFF.

The chain uses TRBV11-2 and TRBJ2-1; D is ambiguous. This CDR3 comprises 13 residues. CDR1 and CDR2 from the germline V gene are SGHAT and FQNNGV. Trimming removed 5 bases from V and 5 bases from J, with 10 bases in between. CDR3 in DNA: TGTGCCAGCAGCCTGCACACAGACAATGAGCAGTTCTTC. Encoded protein: CASSLHTDNEQFF.

This clone occurred a few times. The rearrangement links TRBV5-1 to TRBJ1-5; no definite D call. Germline V gene data show CDR1 as SGHRS and CDR2 as YFSETQ. The V and J ends lost 0 bases and 5 bases respectively, with 6 bases between them. The CDR3 contains 13 residues. CDR3 in DNA: TGCGCCAGCAGCTTGGAGTTAGATCAGCCCCAGCATTTT. Translation gives CASSLELDQPQHF.

V gene TRBV19 combines with J gene TRBJ2-7, with TRBD2 matching over 9 bases. The length of the CDR3 is 16 residues. Trimming at V came to 4 bases and at J to 2 bases, leaving 9 bases not matched to a gene. Per germline, CDR1 LNHDA and CDR2 SQIVND (reference sequence). The CDR3 region is CASSTIAASGTYEQYF. As DNA, the CDR3 is TGTGCCAGTAGTACTATCGCGGCTAGCGGGACCTACGAGCAGTACTTC.

This clone was picked up a small number of times. The chain has TRBV9 and TRBJ2-1; TRBD2 matches 9 bases. The V and J ends lost 2 bases and 0 bases, in that order; junction bases with no gene match: 18. CDR1 SGDLS and CDR2 YYNGEE come from the germline V gene. The CDR3 contains 21 residues. The CDR3 reads CASSVRSGGLAEFFSYNEQFF. The CDR3 DNA is TGTGCCAGCAGCGTGAGGAGTGGGGGACTAGCCGAGTTCTTCTCCTACAATGAGCAGTTCTTC.

CDR3 in DNA: TGTGCCATCAGTGATTTCAGCTACAATGAGCAGTTCTTC. This encodes CAISDFSYNEQFF. This sequence joins TRBV10-3 and TRBJ2-1; D uncertain. CDR1 ENHRY and CDR2 SYGVKD come from the germline V gene. Trimming pared 3 bases from V and 3 bases from J, leaving 6 bases between. The CDR3 extends over 13 amino acids.

This chain's CDR3 is CASSYDRAFYEQYF. CDR3 DNA sequence: TGTGCCAGCAGTTACGACAGGGCCTTCTACGAGCAGTACTTC. The V gene is TRBV6-5, the J gene TRBJ2-7; 7 nucleotides line up with TRBD1. CDR1 MNHEY and CDR2 SVGAGI come from the germline V gene. V shed 2 bases, J shed 3 bases, and the junction held 4 bases outside the gene matches. The CDR3 contains 14 residues.

This clone was recorded a few times. V and J are TRBV4-2 and TRBJ1-2; no clear D. This CDR3 has 14 amino acids. From germline, CDR1 is LGHNA and CDR2 YNFKEQ. The ends were cut back, 1 base at V and 6 bases at J, with 12 bases in the middle. CDR3 sequence reads: CASSQVAGGNGYTF. CDR3 DNA: TGTGCCAGCAGCCAAGTAGCCGGAGGGAATGGCTACACCTTC.

In this sample, this clone turned up a few times. V usage is TRBV29-1 and J usage is TRBJ2-2; 10 bases are shared with TRBD1. The CDR3 runs to 16 residues. The ends lost 7 bases at V and 2 bases at J; junction bases unmatched: 10. From germline, CDR1 is SQVTM and CDR2 ANQGSEA. CDR3 amino acids: CSADTGTGVNTGELFF. In nucleotides, the CDR3 is TGCAGCGCAGATACCGGGACAGGGGTCAACACCGGGGAGCTGTTTTTT.

This clone appeared a few times. The V call is TRBV7-9, the J call TRBJ2-1, with D tentatively TRBD2 (5 bases). The CDR3 contains 14 residues. The germline V gene encodes CDR1 SEHNR and CDR2 FQNEAQ (reference sequence). Deletions cut 7 bases from V and 8 bases from J, with 18 bases between. The CDR3 DNA follows: TGTGCCAGCATCGCCAGATCTGGAGGAGATGAGCAGTTCTTC. It yields the protein CASIARSGGDEQFF.

A few counts support this clone. V and J are TRBV14 and TRBJ1-2; D gene unclear. V shed 1 base and J shed 4 bases, with 7 bases lying between them. The germline gives CDR1 SGHDN, CDR2 FVKESK. The CDR3 runs to 13 residues. The CDR3 coding sequence is TGTGCCAGCAGCCAAGGAAACGGCTATGGCTACACCTTC. Encoded protein: CASSQGNGYGYTF.